These 29 T cell receptor beta chains were all obtained from the same sample, sequenced in a study of T cell clonality in common variable immunodeficiency. Produced via immunoSEQ multiplex PCR; TCRdb's table is partial and in-frame only. Singletons are absent from the sample, which has about 29,000 clones. Sample: peripheral blood mononuclear cells. Source of these receptors: a person aged 18 to 70 in good health.

Many counts were recorded for this clone. With the read ending 3 residues before the CDR3 end, the germline J gene is used to fill in that end. The V call is TRBV18, the J call TRBJ1-1, with D unclear. The CDR3 runs 14 residues. CDR1 KGHSH and CDR2 LQKENI come from the germline V gene. Trimming took 5 bases from V and 1 from J, leaving 11 bases between them. This CDR3 is CASSWAPENTEAFF. CDR3 DNA (partial): TGTGCCAGCTCATGGGCACCTGAGAACACTGAA.

Many counts were recorded for this clone. The read ends 3 residues early relative to the CDR3; the germline J gene fills the gap. V gene TRBV30 combines with J gene TRBJ2-7; 8 nucleotides align to TRBD2. The CDR3 length is 17 residues. Unmatched junction bases numbered 18, after V lost 4 bases and J lost 4 bases. Germline values: CDR1 GTSNPN, CDR2 SVGIG (reference sequence). CDR3 in amino acids: CAWIGAARAGDFYEQYF. The covered CDR3 bases are TGTGCCTGGATCGGGGCCGCCAGAGCGGGAGATTTTTACGAG.

This clone was counted a few times. The read ends 3 residues early relative to the CDR3; the germline J gene fills the gap. The chain joins TRBV19 to TRBJ1-1, with D perhaps TRBD1 (6 bases). This CDR3 region has 14 residues. Germline lookup yields CDR1 LNHDA and CDR2 SQIVND (reference sequence). V lost 9 bases and J lost 5, with 19 bases in between. The DNA read from the CDR3 is TGTGCCAGCCGCGTGGACAGAACGAGTACTGAA. Translated: CASRVDRTSTE. The complete CDR3 reads CASRVDRTSTEAFF.

At least ten counts were recorded for this clone. The read gets to within 3 residues of the CDR3 end, and the germline J gene fills in the rest. The V gene is TRBV7-9, the J gene TRBJ2-1; D is ambiguous. V lost 4 bases to trimming and J lost 2 bases, with 12 bases between them. This CDR3 has 15 residues. CDR1 is SEHNR and CDR2 is FQNEAQ in the germline V gene (reference sequence). The CDR3 DNA, read in part, is TGTGCCAGCAGCTATGGCAGGTCCGCCTACAATGAG. Translating it yields CASSYGRSAYNE. The whole CDR3 sequence reads CASSYGRSAYNEQFF.

This clone was found many times. The sequence runs out 3 residues before the end of the CDR3; the remainder is reconstructed from the germline J gene. This chain joins TRBV7-2 and TRBJ2-5, with unresolved D. CDR1 SGHTA and CDR2 FQGNSA come from the germline V gene. The CDR3 sequence is 13 residues long. Trimming shortened V by 3 bases and J by 1 base, and 6 bases separated the two germline ends. The part of the CDR3 DNA that was read is TGTGCCAGCAGCTTGGCCTCCCAAGAGACC. Protein: CASSLASQET. The whole CDR3 region reads CASSLASQETQYF.

On this clone itself: The read ends 3 residues before the CDR3 terminus; that terminus is restored from the germline J gene. The chain uses TRBV7-3 and TRBJ1-1; TRBD1 aligns across 7 bases. Looked up from germline, CDR1 is SGHTA and CDR2 is FQGTGA. J was trimmed by 4 bases and V by 2 bases; bases with no gene match: 7. The CDR3 runs to 15 residues. The DNA read from the CDR3 is TGTGCCAGCAGCTTATTAGGGGGCGGGAGCACTGAA. Translating gives CASSLLGGGSTE. From start to end, the CDR3 is CASSLLGGGSTEAFF.

This clone was seen at least ten times. With the read ending 3 residues before the CDR3 end, the germline J gene is used to fill in that end. The J gene is TRBJ1-1, the V gene TRBV10-3; tentatively, D is TRBD1 (5 bases). Germline-derived CDR1 and CDR2 are ENHRY and SYGVKD. This CDR3 has 15 residues. Trimming left V 7 bases short and J 0 bases short, with 15 bases between. The CDR3 protein is CAIKVGGSMNTEAFF. The CDR3 DNA, read in part, is TGTGCCATCAAAGTGGGGGGAAGCATGAACACTGAA.

This clone came up many times. The CDR3 extends 3 residues past the end of the read, so its final part is completed from the germline J gene. This chain uses TRBV19 with TRBJ1-5, with TRBD1 matching over 9 bases. Germline loops: CDR1 LNHDA, CDR2 SQIVND (reference sequence). Losses at the gene ends were 8 bases for V and 7 bases for J; bases not matched to a gene: 6. There are 13 residues in the CDR3. Partial CDR3 DNA: TGTGCCAGTTCCAGACAGGGGGACCAGCCC. Protein sequence: CASSRQGDQP. The entire CDR3 is CASSRQGDQPQHF.

There are many counts of this clone. The missing CDR3 end, 3 residues past where the read stops, is filled in from the germline J gene. This chain links TRBV7-9 with TRBJ2-3; the D gene is possibly TRBD2 (6 bases). This CDR3 is 15 amino acids long. Germline V lookup: CDR1 SEHNR, CDR2 FQNEAQ (reference sequence). The V end lost 5 bases, the J end lost 7 bases, and 19 bases lay between the germline ends. The CDR3 region is CASSPGLTTQHTQYF. The CDR3 DNA, read in part, is TGTGCCAGCAGCCCGGGACTTACCACACAACATACG. Full variable domain (remainder filled in from reference TRBV7-9 and TRBJ2-3): DTGVSQNPRHKITKRGQNVTFRCDPISEHNRLYWYRQTLGQGPEFLTYFQNEAQLEKSRLLSDRFSAERPKGSFSTLEIQRTEQGDSAMYLCASSPGLTTQHTQYFGPGTRLTVL.

There are many counts of this clone. The observed sequence ends 3 residues before the CDR3 terminus, with the missing tail filled in from the germline J gene. The genes are TRBV5-1 and TRBJ2-1; TRBD1 matches 9 bases. Germline assignment: CDR1 SGHRS and CDR2 YFSETQ. V trimming: 2 bases; J trimming: 4 bases; junction bases outside the gene matches: 7. The CDR3 length is 16 residues. This CDR3 reads CASSFSRDRAYNEQFF. CDR3 bases read: TGCGCCAGCAGCTTCTCCCGGGACAGGGCGTACAATGAG.

This clone was observed many times. The CDR3 extends 3 residues past the end of the read, so its final part is completed from the germline J gene. The chain joins TRBV19 to TRBJ1-1, with D possibly being TRBD1 (5 bases). Trimming pared 4 bases from V and 4 bases from J, leaving 10 bases between. The germline V gene encodes CDR1 LNHDA and CDR2 SQIVND (reference sequence). The CDR3 contains 13 residues. CDR3 DNA, as far as it was read: TGTGCCAGTAGTAGTTCGGGGGTCACTGAA. This sequence encodes CASSSSGVTE. The entire CDR3 sequence reads CASSSSGVTEAFF.

This clone was detected a few times. Coverage ceases 3 residues before the CDR3 finishes, and the germline J gene fills in the end. The V and J genes are TRBV7-9 and TRBJ2-2; D is tentatively TRBD1 or TRBD2 (5 bases each). CDR1 is SEHNR and CDR2 is FQNEAQ in the germline V gene (reference sequence). The CDR3 is 15 amino acids. The CDR3 reads CASSSAARGAEKLFF. CDR3 DNA (partial): TGTGCCAGCAGCTCAGCTGCGCGAGGGGCGGAAAAG.

This clone has at least ten counts. Its ends do not fully match the called genes, so a read error is possible. The observed sequence ends 3 residues before the CDR3 terminus, with the missing tail filled in from the germline J gene. The gene calls are TRBV7-7 and TRBJ2-2, with 7 bases aligning to TRBD2. The CDR3 contains 16 residues. Germline V gene sequence: CDR1 SSHAT, CDR2 FNYEAQ (reference sequence). The CDR3: CASSRSPSGDTGELFF. The sequenced CDR3 bases are TGTGCTAGCAGCCGCAGCCCCAGCGGGGACACCGGGGAG.

Many counts were recorded for this clone. The CDR3: CASSQGIAGAYEQYF. CDR3 DNA, as far as it was read: TGCGCCAGCAGCCAAGGGATAGCGGGAGCCTACGAG. The chain couples TRBV4-1 to TRBJ2-7; the match to TRBD2 covers 9 bases. The read halts 3 residues ahead of the CDR3 end, with the missing end drawn from the germline J gene. The CDR3 length is 15 residues. Germline V CDR1 and CDR2: MGHRA, YSYEKL. V shed 1 base, J shed 2 bases, and the junction held 3 bases outside the gene matches.

This clone was observed many times. The missing CDR3 end, 3 residues past where the read stops, is filled in from the germline J gene. This sample also contains other DNA sequences that code for the same CDR3. The gene calls are TRBV7-2 and TRBJ2-1, with TRBD1 matching 11 bases. The CDR3 spans 14 residues. Germline lookup yields CDR1 SGHTA and CDR2 FQGNSA. The junction had 4 bases not matched to a gene; V was cut back by 5 bases and J by 7 bases. Incomplete CDR3 DNA: TGTGCCAGCAGCCCGGACAGGGGGCGAAATGAG. Its protein is CASSPDRGRNE. The complete CDR3 protein is CASSPDRGRNEQFF.

Only a few counts were recorded for this clone. The observed sequence ends 3 residues before the CDR3 terminus, with the missing tail filled in from the germline J gene. The J gene is TRBJ2-1, the V gene TRBV7-8, with D perhaps matching TRBD1 (7 bases). Germline V lookup: CDR1 SGHVS, CDR2 FQNEAQ. V shed 5 bases and J shed 7 bases, with 18 bases lying between them. This CDR3 has 15 amino acids. CDR3 DNA, as far as it was read: TGTGCCAGCAGCCCAGCAGGGGGGAGCGGTAATGAG. Its translation: CASSPAGGSGNE. The CDR3 in full is CASSPAGGSGNEQFF.

This clone was observed a handful of times. CDR3 DNA (partial): TGTGCCAGTAGTACGGACAGGGGGACATCAACTAATGAAAAG. This sequence encodes CASSTDRGTSTNEK. From start to end, the CDR3 is CASSTDRGTSTNEKLFF. The V call is TRBV19, the J call TRBJ2-2, with TRBD1 identical over 10 bases. The CDR3 end is not reached by the read, which stops 3 residues before it; the germline J gene fills it in. The CDR3 loop spans 17 amino acids. Per germline, CDR1 LNHDA and CDR2 SQIVND (reference sequence).

Ten or more counts support this clone. Sequencing ends 3 residues short of the CDR3 end; the germline J gene provides the rest. V and J are TRBV30 and TRBJ1-3; D remains unclear. Trimming removed 4 bases from V and 7 bases from J, with 8 bases in between. This CDR3 spans 11 amino acids. Germline CDR1 is GTSNPN and CDR2 is SVGIG (reference sequence). CDR3 DNA (partial): TGTGCCTGGACCCGAGCGAACACC. Residues: CAWTRANT. The full CDR3 is CAWTRANTIYF.

Comments on this clone: The read ends 3 residues early relative to the CDR3; the germline J gene fills the gap. The J gene is TRBJ1-5, the V gene TRBV6-4; D unresolved. Between the trimmed V and J ends, which lost 2 bases and 1 base, there was a span of 18 bases. The CDR3 is 18 amino acids. CDR1 and CDR2 (germline): MRHNA, SNTAGT. Partial CDR3 DNA: TGTGCCAGCAGTGACCGCGAGATCTGCGCTGCCAGCAATCAGCCC. Translation: CASSDREICAASNQP. The whole CDR3 protein reads CASSDREICAASNQPQHF.

For this clone: A much larger clone sits a single nucleotide away, making a read error possible. The read terminates 3 residues ahead of where the CDR3 ends, so the germline J gene completes it. The rearrangement joins TRBV30 to TRBJ2-3, with TRBD2 matching over 7 bases. Germline V lookup: CDR1 GTSNPN, CDR2 SVGIG (reference sequence). The CDR3 extends over 14 amino acids. The CDR3 region is CAWSGGSSGETQYF. The covered CDR3 bases are TGTGCCTGGAGCGGCGGGAGTTCGGGAGAGACG. The variable domain in full, with the rest retrieved from reference TRBV30 and TRBJ2-3, is SQTIHQWPATLVQPVGSPLSLECTVEGTSNPNLYWYRQAAGRGLQLLFYSVGIGQISSEVPQNLSASRPQDRQFILSSKKLLLSDSGFYLCAWSGGSSGETQYFGPGTRLTVL.

In this sample, this clone turned up many times. The sequenced fragment ends 3 residues before the CDR3 boundary, so the rest is inferred from the germline J gene. The chain links TRBV19 to TRBJ1-2, with 9 nucleotides matching TRBD1. The CDR3 sequence is 14 residues long. Trimming at V came to 3 bases and at J to 5 bases, leaving 4 bases not matched to a gene. CDR1 and CDR2 from the germline V gene are LNHDA and SQIVND (reference sequence). Incomplete CDR3 DNA: TGTGCCAGTAGTATTACAGGGGGCGCTTATGGC. This translates into CASSITGGAYG. The whole CDR3 reads CASSITGGAYGYTF.

This clone has at least ten counts. The CDR3 end lies 3 residues beyond the end of the read and is filled in from the germline J gene. The V call is TRBV12-5, the J call TRBJ2-5, with 7 bases lining up with TRBD1. The CDR3 is 13 residues long. Losses at the gene ends were 6 bases for V and 5 bases for J; bases not matched to a gene: 6. In germline, CDR1 is LGHNT, CDR2 FRNRAP. Here the CDR3 reads CASGLLGGETQYF. The CDR3 bases that were read are TGTGCTAGTGGGCTTCTAGGGGGCGAGACC.

Points on this clone: The read terminates 3 residues ahead of where the CDR3 ends, so the germline J gene completes it. This chain uses TRBV20-1 with TRBJ1-6; D not resolved. The V gene's germline CDR1 is DFQATT and CDR2 SNEGSKA (reference sequence). V shed 4 bases and J shed 8 bases, with 9 bases lying between them. This CDR3 contains 12 residues. The part of the CDR3 DNA that was read is TGCAGTGCTATGGCCCTGGATTCACCC. Encoded protein: CSAMALDSP. The full CDR3 protein reads CSAMALDSPLHF.

This clone appeared a few times. The CDR3 end falls 3 residues outside the read, so it is completed with the germline J gene. This chain connects TRBV2 to TRBJ1-2; tentatively, D is TRBD1 (5 bases). Germline values: CDR1 SNHLY, CDR2 FYNNEI. The CDR3 covers 12 residues. Incomplete CDR3 DNA: TGTGCCAGCAGTGCGGCCAGGGTGAGC. Residues: CASSAARVS. The whole CDR3 is CASSAARVSYTF.

This clone was observed at least ten times. Read coverage stops 3 residues before the CDR3 terminus; the germline J gene supplies the remainder. This chain links TRBV7-9 with TRBJ2-1, with D perhaps matching TRBD2 (7 bases). V was shortened by 7 bases and J by 7 bases, with 17 bases between the two germline ends. Germline lookup yields CDR1 SEHNR and CDR2 FQNEAQ (reference sequence). This CDR3 spans 14 amino acids. Partial CDR3 DNA: TGTGCCAGCATATGGGGAGGGGGGGCAAATGAG. This sequence encodes CASIWGGGANE. The full CDR3 sequence reads CASIWGGGANEQFF.

This clone was observed a handful of times. The CDR3 end is not reached by the read, which stops 3 residues before it; the germline J gene fills it in. The chain combines TRBV30 with TRBJ1-6; 8 bases are a match to TRBD1. CDR3 length: 11 amino acids. Germline V CDR1 and CDR2: GTSNPN, SVGIG (reference sequence). The CDR3 region is CAWDQGAALHF. Partial CDR3 DNA: TGTGCCTGGGACCAGGGGGCGGCC.

A remark on this clone: The junction does not match germline at one end; this may be a read error. The read terminates 3 residues before the CDR3 end, so the remaining end is supplied by the germline J gene. The chain joins TRBV7-4 to TRBJ1-3; D perhaps matches TRBD1 (6 bases). The CDR3 contains 16 residues. CDR1 and CDR2 from the germline V gene are SGHVT and SQSDAQ. CDR3 bases read: TGCACCATCAGAACCAGGGAAGGGGGTACTAGAAACACC. Translation gives CTIRTREGGTRNT. The complete CDR3 reads CTIRTREGGTRNTIYF. Drawing the rest from reference TRBV7-4 and TRBJ1-3, the complete variable domain is GAGVSQSPRYKVAKRGRDVALRCDSISGHVTLYWYRQTLGQGSEVLTYSQSDAQRDKSGRPSGRFSAERPERSVSTLKIQRTEQGDSAVYLCTIRTREGGTRNTIYFGEGSWLTVV.

This clone was counted at least ten times. The read halts 3 residues ahead of the CDR3 end, with the missing end drawn from the germline J gene. The V call is TRBV11-2, the J call TRBJ2-3; a weak D match, TRBD1 (6 bases). The CDR3 extends over 14 amino acids. V was cut by 5 bases and J by 8 bases, with 17 bases left in between. CDR1 is SGHAT and CDR2 is FQNNGV in the germline V gene. The CDR3 sequence: CASSLTGLGGTQYF. The sequenced CDR3 bases are TGTGCCAGCAGCCTAACAGGGCTAGGCGGTACG. Full variable domain (missing parts from reference TRBV11-2 and TRBJ2-3): EAGVAQSPRYKIIEKRQSVAFWCNPISGHATLYWYQQILGQGPKLLIQFQNNGVVDDSQLPKDRFSAERLKGVDSTLKIQPAKLEDSAVYLCASSLTGLGGTQYFGPGTRLTVL.

This clone has more than one count but fewer than ten. The read is 3 residues too short to cover the CDR3 end, so that end is filled in from the germline J gene. This chain links TRBV6-1 with TRBJ1-2; D gene ambiguous. The CDR3 covers 15 residues. Germline CDR1 is MNHNS and CDR2 is SASEGT. Deletions cut 0 bases from V and 4 bases from J, with 12 bases between. CDR3 in amino acids: CASSEAQNGLYGYTF. The DNA read from the CDR3 is TGTGCCAGCAGTGAAGCTCAAAATGGACTCTATGGC.